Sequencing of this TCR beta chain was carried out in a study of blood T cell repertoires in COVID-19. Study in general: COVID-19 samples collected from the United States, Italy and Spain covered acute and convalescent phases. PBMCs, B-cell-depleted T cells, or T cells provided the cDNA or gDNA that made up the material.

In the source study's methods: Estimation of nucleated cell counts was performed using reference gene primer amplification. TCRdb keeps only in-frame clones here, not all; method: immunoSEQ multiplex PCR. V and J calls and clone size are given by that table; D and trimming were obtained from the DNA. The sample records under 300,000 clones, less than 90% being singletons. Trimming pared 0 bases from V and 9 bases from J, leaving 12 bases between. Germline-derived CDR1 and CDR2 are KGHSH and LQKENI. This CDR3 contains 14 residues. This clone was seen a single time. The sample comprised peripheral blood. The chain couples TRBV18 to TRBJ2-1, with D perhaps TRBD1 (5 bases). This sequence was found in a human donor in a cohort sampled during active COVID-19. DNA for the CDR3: TGTGCCAGCTCACCACCTGGAATAAGGGGTGAGCAGTTCTTC. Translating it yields CASSPPGIRGEQFF.